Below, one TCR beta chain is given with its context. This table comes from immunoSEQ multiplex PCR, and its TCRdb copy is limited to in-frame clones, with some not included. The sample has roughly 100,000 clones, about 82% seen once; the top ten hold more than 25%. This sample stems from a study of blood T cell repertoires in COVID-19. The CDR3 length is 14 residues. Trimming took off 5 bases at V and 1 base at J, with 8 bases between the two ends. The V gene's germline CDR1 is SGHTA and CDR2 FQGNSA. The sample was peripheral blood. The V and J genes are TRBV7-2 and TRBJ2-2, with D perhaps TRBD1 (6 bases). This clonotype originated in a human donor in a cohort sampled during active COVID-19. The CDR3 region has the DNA TGTGCCAGCAGCCAACAGGGGAACACCGGGGAGCTGTTTTTT. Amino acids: CASSQQGNTGELFF.